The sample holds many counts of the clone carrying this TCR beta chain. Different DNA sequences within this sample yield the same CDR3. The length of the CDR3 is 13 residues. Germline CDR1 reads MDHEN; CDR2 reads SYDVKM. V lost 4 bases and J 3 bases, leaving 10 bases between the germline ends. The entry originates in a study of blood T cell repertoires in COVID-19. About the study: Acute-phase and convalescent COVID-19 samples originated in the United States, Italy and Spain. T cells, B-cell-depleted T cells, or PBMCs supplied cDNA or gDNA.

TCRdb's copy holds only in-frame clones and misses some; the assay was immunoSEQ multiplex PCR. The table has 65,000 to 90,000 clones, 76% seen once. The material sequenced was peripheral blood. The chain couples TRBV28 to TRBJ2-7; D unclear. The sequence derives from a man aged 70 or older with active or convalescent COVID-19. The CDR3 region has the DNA TGTGCCAGCAGTTCCCCCCCCCTCTACGAGCAGTACTTC. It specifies CASSSPPLYEQYF.